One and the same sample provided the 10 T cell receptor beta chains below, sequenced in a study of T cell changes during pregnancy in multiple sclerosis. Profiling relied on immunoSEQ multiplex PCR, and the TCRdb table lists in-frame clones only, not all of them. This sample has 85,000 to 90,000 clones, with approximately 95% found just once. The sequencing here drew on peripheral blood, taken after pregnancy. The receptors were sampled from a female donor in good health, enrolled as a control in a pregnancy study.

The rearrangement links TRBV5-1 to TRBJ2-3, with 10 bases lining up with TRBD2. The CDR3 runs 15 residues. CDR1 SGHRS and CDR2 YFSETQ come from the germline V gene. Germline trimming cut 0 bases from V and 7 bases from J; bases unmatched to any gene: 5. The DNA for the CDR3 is TGCGCCAGCAGCTTGGGGCTAGCGGGAGAATATACGCAGTATTTT. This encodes CASSLGLAGEYTQYF.

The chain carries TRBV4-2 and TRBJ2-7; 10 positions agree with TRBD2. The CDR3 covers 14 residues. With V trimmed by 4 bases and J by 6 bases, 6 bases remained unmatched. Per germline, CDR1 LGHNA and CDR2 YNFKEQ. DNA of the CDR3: TGTGCCAGCAGCCGGCTAGCGGGAGAAAGCGAGCAGTACTTC. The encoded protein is CASSRLAGESEQYF.

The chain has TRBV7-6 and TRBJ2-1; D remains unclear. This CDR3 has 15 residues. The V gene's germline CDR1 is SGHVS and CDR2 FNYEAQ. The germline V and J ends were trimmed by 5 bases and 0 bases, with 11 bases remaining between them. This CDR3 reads CASSPEVLSYNEQFF. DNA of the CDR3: TGTGCCAGCAGCCCCGAGGTCCTCTCCTACAATGAGCAGTTCTTC.

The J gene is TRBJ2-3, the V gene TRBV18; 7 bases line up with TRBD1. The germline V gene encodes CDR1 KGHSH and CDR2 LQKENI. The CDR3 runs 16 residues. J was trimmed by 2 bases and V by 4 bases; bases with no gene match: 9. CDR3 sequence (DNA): TGTGCCAGCTCACTCGCCCCGGGACAGCTCACAGATACGCAGTATTTT. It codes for CASSLAPGQLTDTQYF.

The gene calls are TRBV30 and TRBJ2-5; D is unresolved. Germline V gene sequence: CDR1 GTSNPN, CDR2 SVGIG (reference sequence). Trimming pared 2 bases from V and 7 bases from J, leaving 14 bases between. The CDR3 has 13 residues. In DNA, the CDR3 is TGTGCCTGGAGTTTGAGAGCGCCGAGGACCCAGTACTTC. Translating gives CAWSLRAPRTQYF.

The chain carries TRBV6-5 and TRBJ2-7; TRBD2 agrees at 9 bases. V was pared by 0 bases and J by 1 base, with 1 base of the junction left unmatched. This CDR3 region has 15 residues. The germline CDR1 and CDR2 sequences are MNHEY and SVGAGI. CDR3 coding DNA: TGTGCCAGCAGTTACTCGGCGGGAGGGTCCTACGAGCAGTACTTC. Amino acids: CASSYSAGGSYEQYF.

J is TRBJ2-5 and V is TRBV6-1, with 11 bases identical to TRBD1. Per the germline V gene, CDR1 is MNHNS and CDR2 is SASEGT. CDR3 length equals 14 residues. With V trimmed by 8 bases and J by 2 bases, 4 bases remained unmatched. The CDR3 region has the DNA TGTGCCAGCCCCCGGGACAGGGGGCAAGAGACCCAGTACTTC. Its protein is CASPRDRGQETQYF.

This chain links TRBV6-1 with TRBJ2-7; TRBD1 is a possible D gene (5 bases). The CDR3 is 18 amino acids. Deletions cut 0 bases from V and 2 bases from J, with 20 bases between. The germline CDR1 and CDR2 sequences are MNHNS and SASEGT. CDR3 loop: CASSEASSFGAHTYEQYF. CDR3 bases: TGTGCCAGCAGTGAAGCGTCTAGTTTTGGGGCGCACACCTACGAGCAGTACTTC.

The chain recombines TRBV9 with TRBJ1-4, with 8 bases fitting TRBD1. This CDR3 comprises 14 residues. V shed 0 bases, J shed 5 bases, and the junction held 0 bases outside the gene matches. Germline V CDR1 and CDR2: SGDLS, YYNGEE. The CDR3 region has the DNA TGTGCCAGCAGCGTAGGACAGGGGAATGAAAAACTGTTTTTT. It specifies CASSVGQGNEKLFF.

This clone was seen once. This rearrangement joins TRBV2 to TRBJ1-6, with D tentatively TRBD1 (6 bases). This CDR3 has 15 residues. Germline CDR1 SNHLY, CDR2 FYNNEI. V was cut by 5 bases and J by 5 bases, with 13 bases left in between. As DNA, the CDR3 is TGTGCCAGCAGTACAAACAGGGTGAATAATTCACCCCTCCACTTT. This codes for CASSTNRVNNSPLHF.